The next 26 T cell receptor beta chains were all read from a single sample in a study of blood T cell repertoires in COVID-19. The data were produced by immunoSEQ multiplex PCR, yet TCRdb's version contains in-frame clones alone and is incomplete. The table has some 76,000 clones, around 80% seen once; the top ten hold about 13%. Sequencing was carried out using peripheral blood. The receptors were gathered from a man aged 50 to 59 with COVID-19, enrolled during active disease.

The rearrangement links TRBV5-1 to TRBJ2-1; 7 bases are shared with TRBD2. Germline CDR1 is SGHRS and CDR2 is YFSETQ. The junction had 0 bases not matched to a gene; V was cut back by 0 bases and J by 0 bases. The CDR3 length is 15 residues. The CDR3 nucleotides are TGCGCCAGCAGCTTGGGACTAGCCTCCTACAATGAGCAGTTCTTC. Protein: CASSLGLASYNEQFF. Full variable domain (rest looked up from reference TRBV5-1 and TRBJ2-1): KAGVTQTPRYLIKTRGQQVTLSCSPISGHRSVSWYQQTPGQGLQFLFEYFSETQRNKGNFPGRFSGRQFSNSRSEMNVSTLELGDSALYLCASSLGLASYNEQFFGPGTRLTVL.

The chain joins TRBV6-2 or TRBV6-3 to TRBJ2-1, with 16 bases identical to TRBD2. This CDR3 is built from 19 residues. CDR1 and CDR2 (germline): MNHEY, SVGEGT. J gave up 0 bases and V 5 bases, and 7 bases lay outside the gene matches. The CDR3 nucleotides are TGTGCCAGCAGTCCGGGACTAGCGGGAGGGTCCCCCTCCTACAATGAGCAGTTCTTC. It is translated as CASSPGLAGGSPSYNEQFF.

The rearrangement links TRBV4-3 to TRBJ2-7; a possible D gene is TRBD2 (6 bases). Germline V CDR1 and CDR2: LGHNA, YSLEER. The CDR3 loop spans 12 amino acids. The V gene lost 0 bases and the J gene lost 7 bases, with 7 bases spanning the gap. The CDR3 DNA sequence: TGCGCCAGCAGCCAAGATCGGGGGGAGCAGTACTTC. This codes for CASSQDRGEQYF.

V is TRBV29-1 and J is TRBJ2-7; tentatively, D is TRBD2 (6 bases). V shed 4 bases and J shed 3 bases, with 10 bases lying between them. The CDR3 consists of 12 residues. Germline assignment: CDR1 SQVTM and CDR2 ANQGSEA. The chain's CDR3 is CSVGVGGYEQYF. The CDR3 nucleotides read TGCAGCGTTGGGGTGGGGGGCTACGAGCAGTACTTC.

The chain combines TRBV9 with TRBJ2-7; TRBD1 matches 10 bases. The CDR3 has 15 amino acids. J was trimmed by 5 bases and V by 0 bases; bases with no gene match: 5. Per germline, CDR1 SGDLS and CDR2 YYNGEE. In DNA, the CDR3 is TGTGCCAGCAGCGTAGTGGGACAGGGGAGTGACGAGCAGTACTTC. This codes for CASSVVGQGSDEQYF.

In its sample, this clone was seen a few times. The chain uses TRBV19 and TRBJ2-1; D possibly corresponds to TRBD2 (5 bases). V lost 10 bases, J lost 6 bases, and 16 bases lay in between. CDR1 and CDR2 (germline): LNHDA, SQIVND (reference sequence). The CDR3 length is 13 residues. CDR3 coding DNA: TGTGCCACCACAAGCGGCCTCCCCAATGAGCAGTTCTTC. It encodes CATTSGLPNEQFF.

This rearrangement joins TRBV30 to TRBJ1-5; D uncertain. The CDR3 is 13 residues long. Trimming cost V 1 base and J 5 bases, with 9 bases left between them. Per the germline V gene, CDR1 is GTSNPN and CDR2 is SVGIG (reference sequence). As DNA, the CDR3 is TGTGCCTGGAGTGGAGGCCGCGATCAGCCCCAGCATTTT. Residues: CAWSGGRDQPQHF.

The chain joins TRBV4-1 to TRBJ1-6; 7 nucleotides line up with TRBD1. Trimming cost V 0 bases and J 7 bases; bases outside gene matches: 12. In germline, CDR1 is MGHRA, CDR2 YSYEKL. This CDR3 is 18 amino acids long. CDR3 sequence reads: CASSQDPPLTGMNSPLHF. The DNA for the CDR3 is TGCGCCAGCAGCCAAGATCCCCCCTTGACAGGGATGAATTCACCCCTCCACTTT.

The chain is built from TRBV2 and TRBJ1-1; 11 bases are a match to TRBD1. CDR1 is SNHLY and CDR2 is FYNNEI in the germline V gene. The CDR3 spans 13 residues. V was pared by 7 bases and J by 5 bases, with 3 bases of the junction left unmatched. The CDR3 nucleotides read TGTGCCAGCATGGGACAGGGGGGTACTGAAGCTTTCTTT. This gives the protein CASMGQGGTEAFF.

The chain recombines TRBV18 with TRBJ2-7; D is perhaps TRBD2 (5 bases). Germline CDR1 is KGHSH and CDR2 is LQKENI. V was pared by 4 bases and J by 1 base, with 14 bases between. The CDR3 length is 15 residues. CDR3 coding DNA: TGTGCCAGCTCACAGAGGAGGACGGAGTCCTACGAGCAGTACTTC. Protein product: CASSQRRTESYEQYF.

This clone was counted once. DNA of the CDR3: TGTGCCAGCAGCTTGGCCAGGTTAAGCTCTGGAAACACCATATATTTT. Translating gives CASSLARLSSGNTIYF. The chain employs TRBV5-6 and TRBJ1-3; the D is unclear. Germline assignment: CDR1 SGHDT and CDR2 YYEEEE. V was cut by 0 bases and J by 0 bases, with 10 bases left in between. The CDR3 length is 16 residues. Variable domain in full (rest from reference TRBV5-6 and TRBJ1-3): DAGVTQSPTHLIKTRGQQVTLRCSPKSGHDTVSWYQQALGQGPQFIFQYYEEEERQRGNFPDRFSGHQFPNYSSELNVNALLLGDSALYLCASSLARLSSGNTIYFGEGSWLTVV.

This clone was counted a single time. The CDR3 protein is CASSSVRGTQLRNTEAFF. CDR3 DNA sequence: TGTGCCAGCAGTTCAGTCCGGGGAACTCAGCTAAGGAACACTGAAGCTTTCTTT. The gene calls are TRBV6-2 or TRBV6-3 and TRBJ1-1; D unresolved. V lost 4 bases and J 1 base, leaving 22 bases between the germline ends. The CDR3 extends over 18 amino acids. The germline V gene has CDR1 MNHEY and CDR2 SVGEGT.

This chain uses TRBV19 with TRBJ1-2, with D perhaps matching TRBD1 (6 bases). The CDR3 runs 13 residues. V was shortened by 0 bases and J by 7 bases, with 9 bases between the two germline ends. Per the germline V gene, CDR1 is LNHDA and CDR2 is SQIVND (reference sequence). In nucleotides, the CDR3 is TGTGCCAGTAGTATAGATGGGACACGTGGCTACACCTTC. Protein product: CASSIDGTRGYTF.

The chain is built from TRBV10-3 and TRBJ1-3; TRBD1 might be the D (6 bases). V lost 6 bases, J lost 0 bases, and 18 bases lay in between. CDR1 is ENHRY and CDR2 is SYGVKD in the germline V gene. The CDR3 sequence is 17 residues long. CDR3 coding DNA: TGTGCCATCAGGGACACCCCAGGGACATACTCTGGAAACACCATATATTTT. Translation gives CAIRDTPGTYSGNTIYF.

The chain has TRBV7-3 and TRBJ2-3, with 9 nucleotides matching TRBD1. There are 15 residues in the CDR3. Germline assignment: CDR1 SGHTA and CDR2 FQGTGA. J was trimmed by 4 bases and V by 5 bases; bases with no gene match: 7. The CDR3 region is CASSLQGAPPDTQYF. The DNA for the CDR3 is TGTGCCAGCAGCCTACAGGGGGCGCCCCCAGATACGCAGTATTTT.

This clone was detected once. The V call is TRBV14, the J call TRBJ1-2; 11 nucleotides line up with TRBD1. V lost 2 bases to trimming and J lost 4 bases; unmatched junction nucleotides: 6. CDR1 is SGHDN, CDR2 FVKESK, per germline. There are 16 residues in the CDR3. As DNA, the CDR3 is TGTGCCAGCAGCCAACTACCGGGACAGGGGGTCTATGGCTACACCTTC. As protein: CASSQLPGQGVYGYTF. Full variable domain (rest looked up from reference TRBV14 and TRBJ1-2): EAGVTQFPSHSVIEKGQTVTLRCDPISGHDNLYWYRRVMGKEIKFLLHFVKESKQDESGMPNNRFLAERTGGTYSTLKVQPAELEDSGVYFCASSQLPGQGVYGYTFGSGTRLTVV.

The rearrangement uses TRBV6-5 and TRBJ2-7; D gene uncertain. The CDR3 length is 13 residues. Germline V gene data show CDR1 as MNHEY and CDR2 as SVGAGI. V dropped 0 bases and J dropped 4 bases, with 7 bases sitting between them. CDR3 DNA: TGTGCCAGCAGTTACTCGTTGTCTTACGAGCAGTACTTC. Translated, it gives CASSYSLSYEQYF.

The chain combines TRBV2 with TRBJ1-2; D remains unclear. Germline lookup yields CDR1 SNHLY and CDR2 FYNNEI. CDR3 size: 13 residues. Trimming left V 2 bases short and J 4 bases short, with 8 bases between. The chain's CDR3 is CASSENRIYGYTF. CDR3 DNA sequence: TGTGCCAGCAGTGAAAACAGAATCTATGGCTACACCTTC.

This clone appeared a few times. The CDR3 DNA sequence: TGTGCCAGCAGCCCCCGGGGACTAGCTGTACAAGAGACCCAGTACTTC. It specifies CASSPRGLAVQETQYF. The V call is TRBV2, the J call TRBJ2-5; 9 bases match TRBD2. After removal of 6 bases from V and 2 bases from J, the junction contained 10 bases not matched to a gene. Per germline, CDR1 SNHLY and CDR2 FYNNEI. The CDR3 consists of 16 residues.

The rearrangement joins TRBV28 to TRBJ2-7, with D maybe TRBD2 (6 bases). The CDR3 sequence is 12 residues long. Germline V gene data show CDR1 as MDHEN and CDR2 as SYDVKM. Trimming removed 4 bases from V and 13 bases from J, with 17 bases in between. CDR3 in amino acids: CASSSPIAVDYF. As DNA, the CDR3 is TGTGCCAGCAGTTCCCCCATAGCGGTAGACTACTTC.

The CDR3 protein is CASSFGQGQGTEAFF. The CDR3 DNA reads as TGTGCCAGCAGTTTTGGGCAGGGGCAGGGGACTGAAGCTTTCTTT. The rearrangement links TRBV28 to TRBJ1-1, with a possible D match to TRBD1 (6 bases). CDR3 length equals 15 residues. V was trimmed by 3 bases and J by 5 bases, leaving 16 bases between them. The V gene's germline CDR1 is MDHEN and CDR2 SYDVKM.

The sample holds one count of this clone. The genes are TRBV7-8 and TRBJ2-7, with 8 bases that match TRBD2. The V gene's germline CDR1 is SGHVS and CDR2 FQNEAQ. V trimming: 4 bases; J trimming: 6 bases; junction bases outside the gene matches: 8. There are 14 residues in the CDR3. CDR3: CASSSGRGGREQYF. The CDR3 DNA follows: TGTGCCAGCAGCTCTGGTCGCGGGGGGCGCGAGCAGTACTTC. Looking up the rest from reference TRBV7-8 and TRBJ2-7 gives the full variable domain: GAGVSQSPRYKVAKRGQDVALRCDPISGHVSLFWYQQALGQGPEFLTYFQNEAQLDKSGLPSDRFFAERPEGSVSTLKIQRTQQEDSAVYLCASSSGRGGREQYFGPGTRLTVT.

This clone was counted a single time. The V call is TRBV6-5, the J call TRBJ1-2; D remains unclear. There are 12 residues in the CDR3. Germline values: CDR1 MNHEY, CDR2 SVGAGI. V gave up 10 bases and J gave up 3 bases, with 12 bases separating them. The CDR3 loop is CATKEVYYGYTF. The CDR3 nucleotides read TGTGCCACCAAAGAGGTCTACTATGGCTACACCTTC.

V gene TRBV15 combines with J gene TRBJ2-3; 8 bases are shared with TRBD2. The V and J ends lost 4 bases and 4 bases, in that order; junction bases with no gene match: 10. The CDR3 contains 16 residues. Per germline, CDR1 LNHNV and CDR2 YYDKDF (reference sequence). The chain's CDR3 is CATSTLSGSSADTQYF. Here the CDR3 DNA reads TGTGCCACCAGCACCCTGAGCGGGAGCTCGGCAGATACGCAGTATTTT.

The chain carries TRBV6-5 and TRBJ2-1, with D tentatively TRBD1 (6 bases). Trimming pared 6 bases from V and 2 bases from J, leaving 11 bases between. Germline loops: CDR1 MNHEY, CDR2 SVGAGI. The CDR3 is 14 amino acids. This chain's CDR3 is CASRIRDTYNEQFF. CDR3 sequence (DNA): TGTGCCAGCAGAATCCGGGACACCTACAATGAGCAGTTCTTC.

This rearrangement joins TRBV28 to TRBJ1-3; possible D gene TRBD1, 6 bases. CDR3 size: 15 residues. Germline values: CDR1 MDHEN, CDR2 SYDVKM. The germline V and J ends were trimmed by 5 bases and 5 bases, with 16 bases remaining between them. CDR3 in amino acids: CASSLSRTGRNTIYF. The CDR3 DNA sequence: TGTGCCAGCAGTCTGTCCCGAACAGGGCGAAACACCATATATTTT. Using reference TRBV28 and TRBJ1-3 for the parts outside the CDR3, the full variable domain is DVKVTQSSRYLVKRTGEKVFLECVQDMDHENMFWYRQDPGLGLRLIYFSYDVKMKEKGDIPEGYSVSREKKERFSLILESASTNQTSMYLCASSLSRTGRNTIYFGEGSWLTVV.